A selection of T cell receptor beta chains follows, all from one sample in a study of T cells in localized non-small cell lung cancer. TCRdb keeps only in-frame clones here, not all; method: immunoSEQ multiplex PCR. This table holds around 41,000 clones, 85% to 90% found once. The sample here was peripheral blood, taken before any cancer treatment. The receptors come from a female donor aged 60 or older with stage I squamous cell lung carcinoma. CDR3s include the opening cysteine and the closing phenylalanine or tryptophan. D genes are given only for firm matches. Expanded clones get a size class; other rows say once, few or many, or leave the size out.

J	D	size	V	DNA	CDR3
TRBJ2-1	-	-	TRBV14	TGTGCCAGCAGCTATGGGGGTGAGCAGTTCTTC	CASSYGGEQFF
TRBJ1-4	TRBD1	-	TRBV19	TGTGCCAGTAGTCCGGGGGCGACCGGGACAGAGAATGAAAAACTGTTTTTT	CASSPGATGTENEKLFF
TRBJ2-3	TRBD1	-	TRBV11-2	TGTGCCAGCAGCTTAGATTGGCGGGACAGGGCTGTAGATACGCAGTATTTT	CASSLDWRDRAVDTQYF
TRBJ1-5	-	-	TRBV7-2	TGTGCCAGCACCGGTGACAAGCAGCCCCAGCATTTT	CASTGDKQPQHF
TRBJ1-4	-	once	TRBV6-5	TGTGCCAGCAGTTCCCCAGGTCGGGGAATTCTGTTTTTT	CASSSPGRGILFF
TRBJ2-5	TRBD2	-	TRBV18	TGTGCCAGCTCACCACAAACGACGGGAGGGGGAGAGACCCAGTACTTC	CASSPQTTGGGETQYF
TRBJ2-1	TRBD2	few	TRBV7-9	TGTGCCAGCAGCTTACTAGCGGGAGTCGATGAGCAGTTCTTC	CASSLLAGVDEQFF
TRBJ2-5	-	-	TRBV7-2	TGTGCCAGCAGCCCCAGACGGGAGACCCAGTACTTC	CASSPRRETQYF
TRBJ2-3	-	few	TRBV19	TGTGCCAGTAGTATAGGAGGGGGAGGCACAGATACGCAGTATTTT	CASSIGGGGTDTQYF
TRBJ1-2	-	once	TRBV7-2	TGTGCCAGCAGGGCAGCCTATGGCTACACCTTC	CASRAAYGYTF
TRBJ2-7	-	-	TRBV30	TGTGCCTGGAGGACCTACGAGCAGTACTTC	CAWRTYEQYF
TRBJ2-2	-	-	TRBV28	TGTGCCAGCAGTTTTCCCCTGGGGGCCACAGGGGAGCTGTTTTTT	CASSFPLGATGELFF
TRBJ1-4	TRBD1	-	TRBV5-1	TGCGCCAGCAGCTTGGCCCCAGGGGGAGACGAAAAACTGTTTTTT	CASSLAPGGDEKLFF
TRBJ2-1	TRBD2	few	TRBV7-9	TGTGCCAGCAGCTCTACTAGCGGGGCGATGATAGGGGATAGGGAGCAGTTCTTC	CASSSTSGAMIGDREQFF
TRBJ2-7	TRBD2	-	TRBV7-2	TGTGCCAGCAATCTAGGGGGACTAGCGAACGAGCAGTACTTC	CASNLGGLANEQYF
TRBJ1-1	-	-	TRBV5-1	TGCGCCAGCAGCTTGGACAGCGGGAACACTGAAGCTTTCTTT	CASSLDSGNTEAFF
TRBJ2-3	-	-	TRBV30	TGTGCCTGGAAAGGACTGGGGGGCGAGTATTTT	CAWKGLGGEYF
TRBJ1-5	TRBD1	-	TRBV10-1	TGCGCCAGCATTGTCAGGGGAGGGACAGGGGGCATAGGCCAGCCCCAGCATTTT	CASIVRGGTGGIGQPQHF
TRBJ1-2	TRBD1	few	TRBV7-8	TGTGCCAGCAGCCGGGACAGGGGCTTACCCTATGGCTACACCTTC	CASSRDRGLPYGYTF
TRBJ1-2	-	-	TRBV15	TGTGCCACCAGCAGAGATCTGGGGGTTAGGGATGGCTACACCTTC	CATSRDLGVRDGYTF
TRBJ1-2	-	-	TRBV7-3	TGTGCCAGCAGCCGTAACTCGGACTCCTGGTTTGGCTACACCTTC	CASSRNSDSWFGYTF
TRBJ1-4	-	-	TRBV28	TGTGCCAGCAGTTCATCCACCTCAGGGAGCGGGGATGAAAAACTGTTTTTT	CASSSSTSGSGDEKLFF
TRBJ2-2	-	once	TRBV4-1	TGCGCCAGCAGCCAAGACGGGGAGCTGTTTTTT	CASSQDGELFF
TRBJ2-7	TRBD1	-	TRBV5-6	TGTGCCAGCAGCTGGGGACAGGGTGGCTACGAGCAGTACTTC	CASSWGQGGYEQYF
TRBJ2-3	TRBD2	-	TRBV4-2	TGTGCCAGCAGCCAAATCGGGACTAGCGGCACAGATACGCAGTATTTT	CASSQIGTSGTDTQYF
TRBJ1-2	-	few	TRBV5-4	TGTGCCAGCAGCCCGAGACAGGAGAACTATGGCTACACCTTC	CASSPRQENYGYTF
TRBJ2-7	-	-	TRBV15	TGTGCCACCAGCAGTTTAGGCTACGAGCAGTACTTC	CATSSLGYEQYF
TRBJ1-3	TRBD1	-	TRBV5-1	TGCGCCAGCAGCTTGGAGGGGGCAGAAGCAAACACCATATATTTT	CASSLEGAEANTIYF
TRBJ1-6	-	-	TRBV6-1	TGTGCCAGCGGGCTGGATAGGAATTCACCCCTCCACTTT	CASGLDRNSPLHF
TRBJ1-2	-	-	TRBV30	TGTGCCTGGAGTGTAAGAGGTGTTTCACCCACCTTC	CAWSVRGVSPTF
TRBJ2-5	-	-	TRBV4-2	TGTGCCAGCAGCCAAGTACCGAACTCGGGAGAGACCCAGTACTTC	CASSQVPNSGETQYF
TRBJ2-1	TRBD2	-	TRBV7-3	TGTGCCAGCAGCTTAAGGGGGACTAGCAGGAATGAGCAGTTCTTC	CASSLRGTSRNEQFF
TRBJ1-4	-	-	TRBV7-2	TGTGCCAGCAGTCCCGGTGGGGGCTTGGGGGAAAAACTGTTTTTT	CASSPGGGLGEKLFF
TRBJ2-1	TRBD2	-	TRBV12-5	TGTGCTAGTGGTCCAGGACTAGCGGGAGCTCGTGAGCAGTTCTTC	CASGPGLAGAREQFF
TRBJ2-2	-	-	TRBV13	TGTGCCAGCAGCCCCACCGGTTTGGACGATAACACCGGGGAGCTGTTTTTT	CASSPTGLDDNTGELFF
TRBJ2-6	-	-	TRBV6-6	TGTGCCAGCAGTTACACCACTGGGGCCAACGTCCTGACTTTC	CASSYTTGANVLTF
TRBJ2-5	-	once	TRBV21-1	TGTGCCAGCAGCAAAAAGACGCGGCGGGAGGGCCGAGAGACCCAGTACTTC	CASSKKTRREGRETQYF
TRBJ1-5	-	-	TRBV21-1	TGTGCCAGCAGCAAAGTTGTGGCAGGGGGCCGTGGTCAGCCCCAGCATTTT	CASSKVVAGGRGQPQHF
TRBJ2-5	-	-	TRBV5-1	TGCGCCAGCAGCTTTCCCGGGCGGGAGACCCAGTACTTC	CASSFPGRETQYF
TRBJ2-4	TRBD2	-	TRBV6-6	TGTGCCAGCAGTTACGTCCGGGAGGGGGAAAACATTCAGTACTTC	CASSYVREGENIQYF
TRBJ1-5	-	once	TRBV2	TGTGCCAGCAGTGAAGCGTGGTACAGCGGAAACAATCAGCCCCAGCATTTT	CASSEAWYSGNNQPQHF
TRBJ1-2	-	few	TRBV7-8	TGTGCCAGCAGCTTTCGGGGTAGTAGGGATGGCTACACCTTC	CASSFRGSRDGYTF
TRBJ2-7	TRBD1	-	TRBV2	TGTGCCAGCGGGACAGGGCACAGCGAGCAGTACTTC	CASGTGHSEQYF
TRBJ2-3	TRBD2	-	TRBV29-1	TGCAGCGTTGAAACTAGCGGGAGTACAGATACGCAGTATTTT	CSVETSGSTDTQYF
TRBJ2-5	-	once	TRBV30	TGTGCCTGGAGTGTAAAGAGGGGGAAAGAGACCCAGTACTTC	CAWSVKRGKETQYF
TRBJ2-7	-	-	TRBV6-5	TGTGCCAGCAGGATACAGGGTACCTACGAGCAGTACTTC	CASRIQGTYEQYF
TRBJ2-7	TRBD1	-	TRBV18	TGTGCCAGCTCACGACTCCCTGGGACAGGGAATAACGAGCAGTACTTC	CASSRLPGTGNNEQYF
TRBJ2-7	-	-	TRBV5-4	TGTGCCAGCAGCTTGTGGGGAGTTGAGTCCTACGAGCAGTACTTC	CASSLWGVESYEQYF
TRBJ2-1	-	-	TRBV21-1	TGTGCCAGCAGCAATTCCTTTGCCGGTGGTGGTCATGAGCAGTTCTTC	CASSNSFAGGGHEQFF
TRBJ2-4	-	-	TRBV5-1	TGCGCCAGCAGCTTGGCGGGGGAGGAGGCCAAAAACATTCAGTACTTC	CASSLAGEEAKNIQYF